Below are 5 T cell receptor beta chains sequenced from a single sample in a study of tumour-infiltrating T cells in Burkitt lymphoma. Assay: immunoSEQ multiplex PCR; the TCRdb copy retains only in-frame clones and omits some. The sample carries 500 to 650 clones, roughly nine tenths recorded once. Sequences were obtained from tumor tissue. These TCRs come from a human donor with Burkitt lymphoma.

This CDR3 reads CASSLRGGKQGETQYF. The CDR3 DNA is TGCGCCAGCAGCTTGAGGGGGGGCAAGCAGGGTGAGACCCAGTACTTC. This chain joins TRBV5-1 and TRBJ2-5, with D perhaps matching TRBD2 (7 bases). The CDR3 sequence is 16 residues long. V dropped 1 base and J dropped 5 bases, with 18 bases sitting between them. The germline V gene has CDR1 SGHRS and CDR2 YFSETQ.

The rearrangement joins TRBV19 to TRBJ1-6, with 7 positions matching TRBD1. V shed 6 bases, J shed 6 bases, and the junction held 8 bases outside the gene matches. The CDR3 has 15 residues. The V gene's germline CDR1 is LNHDA and CDR2 SQIVND (reference sequence). CDR3 loop: CASRHGTEGNSPLHF. In DNA, the CDR3 is TGTGCCAGTAGGCACGGGACAGAGGGTAATTCACCCCTCCACTTT. The entire variable domain, with the rest obtained from reference TRBV19 and TRBJ1-6, is as follows: DGGITQSPKYLFRKEGQNVTLSCEQNLNHDAMYWYRQDPGQGLRLIYYSQIVNDFQKGDIAEGYSVSREKKESFPLTVTSAQKNPTAFYLCASRHGTEGNSPLHFGNGTRLTVT.

The genes are TRBV5-5 and TRBJ2-2; 8 positions agree with TRBD1. Trimming at V came to 0 bases and at J to 1 base, leaving 2 bases not matched to a gene. Germline lookup yields CDR1 SGHKS and CDR2 YYEKEE (reference sequence). The CDR3 has 16 residues. In nucleotides, the CDR3 is TGTGCCAGCAGCTTGGCCAGGGGGCTGAACACCGGGGAGCTGTTTTTT. Its protein product is CASSLARGLNTGELFF.

The genes are TRBV19 and TRBJ2-3; possibly TRBD1 for D (6 bases). Germline CDR1 reads LNHDA; CDR2 reads SQIVND (reference sequence). The CDR3 is 16 amino acids. Trimming removed 3 bases at V and 7 bases at J, with 20 bases between. CDR3 in amino acids: CASSIGQGYSDNTQYF. DNA of the CDR3: TGTGCCAGTAGTATCGGGCAGGGGTACTCGGATAATACGCAGTATTTT. Drawing the rest from reference TRBV19 and TRBJ2-3, the complete variable domain is DGGITQSPKYLFRKEGQNVTLSCEQNLNHDAMYWYRQDPGQGLRLIYYSQIVNDFQKGDIAEGYSVSREKKESFPLTVTSAQKNPTAFYLCASSIGQGYSDNTQYFGPGTRLTVL.

This clone was counted a single time. This chain links TRBV7-2 with TRBJ2-1, with D unclear. This CDR3 is 13 amino acids long. V lost 1 base to trimming and J lost 10 bases, with 11 bases between them. The germline V gene has CDR1 SGHTA and CDR2 FQGNSA. The CDR3 DNA is TGTGCCAGCAGCTTAGGCGTCTACCTAGAGCAGTTCTTC. As protein: CASSLGVYLEQFF.